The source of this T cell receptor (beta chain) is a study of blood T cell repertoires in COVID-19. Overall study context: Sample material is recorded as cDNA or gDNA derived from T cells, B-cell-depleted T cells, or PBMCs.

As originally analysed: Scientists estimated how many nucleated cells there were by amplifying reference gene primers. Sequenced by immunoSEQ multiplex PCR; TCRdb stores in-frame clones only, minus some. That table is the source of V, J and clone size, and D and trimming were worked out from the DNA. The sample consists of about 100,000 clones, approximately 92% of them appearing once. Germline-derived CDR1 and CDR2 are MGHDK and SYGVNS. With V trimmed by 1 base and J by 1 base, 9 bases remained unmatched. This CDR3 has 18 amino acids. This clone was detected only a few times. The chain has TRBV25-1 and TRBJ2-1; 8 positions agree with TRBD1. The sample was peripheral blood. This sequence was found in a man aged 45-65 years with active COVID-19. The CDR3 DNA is TGTGCCAGCAGTGAATCCCGACCACAGGGGGGATCCTACAATGAGCAGTTCTTC. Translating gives CASSESRPQGGSYNEQFF.